What follows are 28 T cell receptor beta chains derived from one specimen sequenced in a study of blood T cell repertoires in COVID-19. Profiling relied on immunoSEQ multiplex PCR, and the TCRdb table lists in-frame clones only, not all of them. The sample shows about 210,000 clones, approximately 80% of them seen only once. The sequencing input was peripheral blood. These receptor sequences come from a human donor in a cohort sampled during active COVID-19.

V usage is TRBV2 and J usage is TRBJ2-3, with 9 bases identical to TRBD1. The trim removed 10 bases at V and 4 bases at J, leaving 6 bases unmatched. The CDR3 has 13 amino acids. CDR1 SNHLY and CDR2 FYNNEI come from the germline V gene. The chain's CDR3 is CANRDRVSDTQYF. The CDR3 DNA follows: TGTGCCAACCGGGACAGGGTGTCAGATACGCAGTATTTT.

A single count supports this clone. The chain links TRBV5-4 to TRBJ2-5; maybe TRBD2 (6 bases). The V gene lost 4 bases and the J gene lost 5 bases, with 18 bases spanning the gap. Germline V gene lookup returns CDR1 SGHNT and CDR2 YYREEE (reference sequence). This CDR3 contains 15 residues. The CDR3 is CASSPPGLRLETQYF. Written as DNA, the CDR3 is TGTGCCAGCAGCCCCCCGGGACTTCGTCTGGAGACCCAGTACTTC.

V is TRBV28 and J is TRBJ2-1; 12 nucleotides match TRBD2. This CDR3 contains 17 residues. Germline CDR1 is MDHEN and CDR2 is SYDVKM. With 4 bases clipped from V and 5 bases from J, the junction kept 9 bases outside the gene matches. CDR3 loop: CASSSPGLAGANNEQFF. The CDR3 DNA reads as TGTGCCAGCAGTTCCCCGGGACTAGCGGGTGCTAACAATGAGCAGTTCTTC.

The V call is TRBV11-2, the J call TRBJ1-1; D gene ambiguous. This CDR3 spans 14 amino acids. The germline CDR1 and CDR2 sequences are SGHAT and FQNNGV. The germline V and J ends were trimmed by 1 base and 3 bases, with 9 bases remaining between them. CDR3 bases: TGTGCCAGCAGCTTAGCCCCCTCCGACACTGAAGCTTTCTTT. Encoded protein: CASSLAPSDTEAFF.

The V gene is TRBV9, the J gene TRBJ2-5, with TRBD2 identical over 12 bases. CDR3 length: 16 residues. Germline loops: CDR1 SGDLS, CDR2 YYNGEE. V lost 0 bases to trimming and J lost 7 bases; unmatched junction nucleotides: 7. The CDR3 here is CASSVGLAGASGTQYF. The CDR3 DNA reads TGTGCCAGCAGCGTAGGACTAGCGGGGGCCTCTGGGACCCAGTACTTC.

The CDR3 DNA reads as TGTGCCATTGGCGGGGTTCGGACCGGGGAGCTGTTTTTT. Its protein is CAIGGVRTGELFF. The rearrangement uses TRBV6-6 and TRBJ2-2, with D possibly being TRBD2 (6 bases). Germline lookup yields CDR1 MNHNY and CDR2 SVGAGI (reference sequence). The V end lost 10 bases, the J end lost 5 bases, and 14 bases lay between the germline ends. The CDR3 runs to 13 residues.

This chain joins TRBV28 and TRBJ2-4; tentatively, D is TRBD1 (5 bases). V was cut by 2 bases and J by 0 bases, with 5 bases left in between. Germline V gene data show CDR1 as MDHEN and CDR2 as SYDVKM. This CDR3 is 14 amino acids long. The CDR3 DNA reads TGTGCCAGCAGTTTACAGGGAGCCAAAAACATTCAGTACTTC. This gives the protein CASSLQGAKNIQYF.

This chain connects TRBV13 to TRBJ2-1; 10 bases are shared with TRBD2. The J segment lost 7 bases and the V segment lost 4 bases, leaving 10 bases of the junction unmatched. In germline, CDR1 is PRHDT, CDR2 FYEKMQ (reference sequence). The CDR3 sequence is 16 residues long. CDR3 in amino acids: CASSSIPGLAPNEQFF. CDR3 DNA: TGTGCCAGCAGCTCCATACCGGGACTAGCGCCAAATGAGCAGTTCTTC.

This chain connects TRBV5-8 to TRBJ1-2, with D possibly TRBD1 on 5 matching bases. From germline, CDR1 is SGHTS and CDR2 YDEGEE. The V gene lost 2 bases and the J gene lost 8 bases, with 10 bases spanning the gap. The CDR3 covers 12 residues. In nucleotides, the CDR3 is TGTGCCAGCAGCTTCCCAGGGAACGGCTACACCTTC. Its translation is CASSFPGNGYTF.

The CDR3 nucleotides are TGTGCCAGCAGTCCGACAGGGGCTGAGCAGTTCTTC. Translated, it gives CASSPTGAEQFF. The chain joins TRBV6-6 to TRBJ2-1, with 8 bases lining up with TRBD1. The V segment lost 5 bases and the J segment 9 bases; nucleotides outside the gene matches: 3. The CDR3 has 12 residues. Germline values: CDR1 MNHNY, CDR2 SVGAGI (reference sequence).

The rearrangement links TRBV6-6 to TRBJ2-3, with TRBD2 matching over 12 bases. Germline CDR1 reads MNHNY; CDR2 reads SVGAGI (reference sequence). The CDR3 runs 16 residues. V was clipped by 6 bases and J by 0 bases; unmatched bases: 4. The CDR3 DNA is TGTGCCAGCAGCGCCGGGACTAGCGGGAGCACAGATACGCAGTATTTT. Protein product: CASSAGTSGSTDTQYF.

The J gene is TRBJ1-1, the V gene TRBV6-4, with TRBD1 matching 8 bases. The CDR3 extends over 15 amino acids. CDR1 is MRHNA and CDR2 is SNTAGT in the germline V gene. The J segment lost 0 bases and the V segment lost 6 bases, leaving 6 bases of the junction unmatched. The CDR3 protein is CASSAGTGMNTEAFF. CDR3 bases: TGTGCCAGCAGCGCCGGGACAGGCATGAACACTGAAGCTTTCTTT.

With respect to this clone: Given a much more abundant clone one base away, this may be a read error. Other DNA sequences within the sample encode an identical CDR3. CDR3 DNA: TGTGCCAGCAGTTACCTACAGGGGAATTCACCCCTCCACTTT. Translating it yields CASSYLQGNSPLHF. The V gene is TRBV6-2 or TRBV6-3, the J gene TRBJ1-6; 7 bases fit TRBD1. This CDR3 region has 14 residues. CDR1 and CDR2 (germline): MNHEY, SVGEGT. V shed 2 bases and J 7 bases; nucleotides not matched to a gene: 2.

This chain connects TRBV5-1 to TRBJ2-3; D remains ambiguous. CDR1 and CDR2 from the germline V gene are SGHRS and YFSETQ. With 4 bases removed from V and 0 bases from J, the gap between germline ends came to 18 bases. The CDR3 contains 17 residues. CDR3 DNA sequence: TGCGCCAGCAGCATTCCCTCGAAACCTATTAGCACAGATACGCAGTATTTT. Translated, it gives CASSIPSKPISTDTQYF.

The rearrangement links TRBV7-2 to TRBJ1-6, with D uncertain. The germline CDR1 and CDR2 sequences are SGHTA and FQGNSA. V dropped 5 bases and J dropped 5 bases, with 10 bases sitting between them. CDR3 size: 14 residues. The CDR3 region has the DNA TGTGCCAGCAGCATTACCGGGGATAATTCACCCCTCCACTTT. Protein sequence: CASSITGDNSPLHF.

This clone appeared a few times. The CDR3 sequence: CASSPKRTLTNNEQFF. The CDR3 coding sequence is TGTGCCAGCAGTCCTAAAAGGACGCTGACTAACAATGAGCAGTTCTTC. The chain is built from TRBV6-6 and TRBJ2-1; the D gene is possibly TRBD2 (5 bases). Looked up from germline, CDR1 is MNHNY and CDR2 is SVGAGI (reference sequence). The CDR3 covers 16 residues. Trimming stripped 5 bases from V and 5 bases from J, with 19 bases between.

The chain couples TRBV3-1 (or the pseudogene TRBV3-2) to TRBJ1-1; 9 bases fit TRBD1. J lost 4 bases, V lost 3 bases, and 6 bases had no gene match. The CDR3 runs 15 residues. CDR1 and CDR2 (germline): LGHDT, YNNKEL (reference sequence). The CDR3 is CASSHHRGLGTEAFF. CDR3 DNA sequence: TGTGCCAGCAGCCACCACAGGGGGCTGGGCACTGAAGCTTTCTTT.

The chain employs TRBV7-2 and TRBJ2-3, with 11 bases that match TRBD2. Trimming removed 3 bases from V and 2 bases from J; junction bases left unmatched: 7. This CDR3 region has 17 residues. From germline, CDR1 is SGHTA and CDR2 FQGNSA. The CDR3 coding sequence is TGTGCCAGCAGCTTTAGCGGGGGGGCCAGGTTCACAGATACGCAGTATTTT. Translated, it gives CASSFSGGARFTDTQYF.

This clone was detected only once. The chain uses TRBV24-1 and TRBJ2-2, with 8 bases that match TRBD1. The CDR3 spans 16 residues. Germline V gene lookup returns CDR1 KGHDR and CDR2 SFDVKD. After removal of 4 bases from V and 1 base from J, the junction contained 4 bases not matched to a gene. This CDR3 reads CATSEWTGRNTGELFF. The CDR3 DNA sequence: TGTGCCACCAGTGAATGGACAGGGCGGAACACCGGGGAGCTGTTTTTT.

The genes are TRBV6-4 and TRBJ2-1; TRBD2 matches 10 bases. Germline V lookup: CDR1 MRHNA, CDR2 SNTAGT. J was trimmed by 5 bases and V by 3 bases; bases with no gene match: 4. The CDR3 consists of 15 residues. CDR3 loop: CASSERLAGNNEQFF. The CDR3 region has the DNA TGTGCCAGCAGTGAGCGACTAGCGGGTAACAATGAGCAGTTCTTC.

This chain links TRBV19 with TRBJ2-2; 9 bases are a match to TRBD2. From germline, CDR1 is LNHDA and CDR2 SQIVND (reference sequence). The J segment lost 3 bases and the V segment lost 6 bases, leaving 2 bases of the junction unmatched. This CDR3 region has 14 residues. CDR3 residues: CASRTSGYTGELFF. For the CDR3, the DNA is TGTGCCAGTAGGACTAGCGGATACACCGGGGAGCTGTTTTTT.

This chain joins TRBV6-5 and TRBJ1-2; D is uncertain. Germline CDR1 MNHEY, CDR2 SVGAGI. V was pared by 0 bases and J by 4 bases, with 9 bases between. This CDR3 has 14 residues. The CDR3 sequence is CASSYSRGAYGYTF. The CDR3 DNA is TGTGCCAGCAGTTACTCGCGGGGAGCCTATGGCTACACCTTC.

V gene TRBV3-1 (or the pseudogene TRBV3-2) combines with J gene TRBJ2-7; D is undetermined. Trimming shortened V by 0 bases and J by 0 bases, and 9 bases separated the two germline ends. Germline CDR1 reads LGHDT; CDR2 reads YNNKEL (reference sequence). The CDR3 has 15 residues. The chain's CDR3 is CASSQDVQSSYEQYF. CDR3 nucleotides: TGTGCCAGCAGCCAAGATGTACAAAGCTCCTACGAGCAGTACTTC.

The chain combines TRBV5-6 with TRBJ1-6; D is ambiguous. V lost 2 bases and J lost 5, with 8 bases in between. The CDR3 consists of 14 residues. The V gene's germline CDR1 is SGHDT and CDR2 YYEEEE. As DNA, the CDR3 is TGTGCCAGCAGCTTCTCACAGAATAATTCACCCCTCCACTTT. Residues: CASSFSQNNSPLHF.

This clone was seen more than once but under ten times. The rearrangement joins TRBV9 to TRBJ1-6, with no clear D. The V gene lost 4 bases and the J gene lost 7 bases, with 9 bases spanning the gap. Germline V gene sequence: CDR1 SGDLS, CDR2 YYNGEE. This CDR3 is 13 amino acids long. For the CDR3, the DNA is TGTGCCAGCAGCCCCCGGAGGAATTCACCCCTCCACTTT. Amino acids: CASSPRRNSPLHF.

This clone was picked up one time. This chain joins TRBV19 and TRBJ1-3; D remains ambiguous. V was shortened by 7 bases and J by 2 bases, with 9 bases between the two germline ends. This CDR3 contains 13 residues. The germline V gene has CDR1 LNHDA and CDR2 SQIVND (reference sequence). CDR3 coding DNA: TGTGCCAGTAACCGGGATGCTGGAAACACCATATATTTT. It translates to CASNRDAGNTIYF.

The rearrangement joins TRBV2 to TRBJ1-1, with 7 bases fitting TRBD1. After removal of 6 bases from V and 4 bases from J, the junction contained 5 bases not matched to a gene. Germline V gene data show CDR1 as SNHLY and CDR2 as FYNNEI. The CDR3 is 13 amino acids. The CDR3 DNA follows: TGTGCCAGCAGCAATGACAGGGCCACTGAAGCTTTCTTT. Its translation is CASSNDRATEAFF.

The V gene is TRBV5-1, the J gene TRBJ2-5; D might be TRBD1 (6 bases). Trimming removed 4 bases at V and 4 bases at J, with 14 bases between. Germline V gene sequence: CDR1 SGHRS, CDR2 YFSETQ. This CDR3 is built from 14 residues. The CDR3 sequence is CASSNDRWLETQYF. DNA of the CDR3: TGCGCCAGCAGCAACGACAGGTGGTTAGAGACCCAGTACTTC.